This TCR beta chain was observed in a study of blood T cell repertoires in COVID-19. V lost 0 bases and J lost 3, with 9 bases in between. Germline values: CDR1 LGHNA, CDR2 YNFKEQ. The CDR3 has 15 amino acids. Authors' data handling: Researchers report that nucleated cell counts were estimated from reference gene primer amplification. Assay used: immunoSEQ multiplex PCR; TCRdb lists only in-frame clones, some missing. V and J calls and clone size are given by that table; D and trimming were obtained from the DNA. This table has tens of thousands of clones, approximately 83% appearing once. The sequence was obtained from a human donor in a cohort sampled during active COVID-19. The sequenced sample consisted of peripheral blood. The V and J genes are TRBV4-2 and TRBJ2-1; D uncertain. This CDR3 reads CASSQDAGDYNEQFF. The DNA of the CDR3 is TGTGCCAGCAGCCAAGATGCTGGAGACTACAATGAGCAGTTCTTC.